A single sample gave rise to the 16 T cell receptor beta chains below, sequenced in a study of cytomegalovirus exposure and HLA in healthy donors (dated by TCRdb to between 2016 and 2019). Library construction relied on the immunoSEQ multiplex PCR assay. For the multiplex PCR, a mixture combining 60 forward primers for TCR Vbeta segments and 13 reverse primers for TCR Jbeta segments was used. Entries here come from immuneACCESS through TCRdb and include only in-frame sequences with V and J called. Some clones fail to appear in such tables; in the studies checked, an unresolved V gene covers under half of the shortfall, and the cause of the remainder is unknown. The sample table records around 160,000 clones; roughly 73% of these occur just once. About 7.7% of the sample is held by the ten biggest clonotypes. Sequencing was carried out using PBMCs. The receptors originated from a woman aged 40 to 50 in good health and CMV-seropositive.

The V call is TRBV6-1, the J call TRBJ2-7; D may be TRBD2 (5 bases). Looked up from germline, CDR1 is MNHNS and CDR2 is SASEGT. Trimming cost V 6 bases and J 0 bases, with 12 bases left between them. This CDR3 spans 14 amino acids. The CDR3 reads CASSPTAASYEQYF. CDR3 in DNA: TGTGCCAGCAGCCCCACAGCGGCCTCCTACGAGCAGTACTTC.

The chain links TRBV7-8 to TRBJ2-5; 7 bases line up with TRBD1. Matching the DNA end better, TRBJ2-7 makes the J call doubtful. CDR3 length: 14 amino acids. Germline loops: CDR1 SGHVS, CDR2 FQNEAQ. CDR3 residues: CASSLVWTGYEQYF. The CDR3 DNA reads TGTGCCAGCAGCTTAGTCTGGACAGGCTACGAGCAGTACTTC.

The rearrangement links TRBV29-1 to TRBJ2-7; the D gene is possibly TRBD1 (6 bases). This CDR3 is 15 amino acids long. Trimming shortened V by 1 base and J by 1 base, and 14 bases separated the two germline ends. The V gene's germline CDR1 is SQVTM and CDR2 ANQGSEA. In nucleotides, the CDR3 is TGCAGCGTTGAAGCTCCTAGAGGGGGTTCCTACGAGCAGTACTTC. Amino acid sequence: CSVEAPRGGSYEQYF.

The CDR3 sequence: CAIRETGLGNTIYF. Written as DNA, the CDR3 is TGTGCCATCAGGGAGACAGGGCTTGGAAACACCATATATTTT. The chain employs TRBV10-3 and TRBJ1-3; 7 bases fit TRBD1. CDR3 length equals 14 residues. CDR1 and CDR2 from the germline V gene are ENHRY and SYGVKD. Losses at the gene ends were 6 bases for V and 3 bases for J; bases not matched to a gene: 5.

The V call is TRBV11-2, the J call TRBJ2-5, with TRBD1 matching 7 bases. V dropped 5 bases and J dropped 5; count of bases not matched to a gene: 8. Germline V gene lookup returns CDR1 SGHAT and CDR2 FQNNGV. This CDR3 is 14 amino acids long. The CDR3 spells CASSPHRGAETQYF. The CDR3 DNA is TGTGCCAGCAGCCCACACAGGGGCGCGGAGACCCAGTACTTC. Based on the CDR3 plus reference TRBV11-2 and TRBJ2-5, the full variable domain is EAGVAQSPRYKIIEKRQSVAFWCNPISGHATLYWYQQILGQGPKLLIQFQNNGVVDDSQLPKDRFSAERLKGVDSTLKIQPAKLEDSAVYLCASSPHRGAETQYFGPGTRLLVL.

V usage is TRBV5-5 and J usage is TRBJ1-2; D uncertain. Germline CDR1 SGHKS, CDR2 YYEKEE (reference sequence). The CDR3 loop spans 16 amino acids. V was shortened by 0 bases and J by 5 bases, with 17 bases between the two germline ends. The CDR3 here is CASSLVRGYGDYGYTF. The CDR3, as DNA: TGTGCCAGCAGCTTGGTACGGGGTTATGGGGATTATGGCTACACCTTC.

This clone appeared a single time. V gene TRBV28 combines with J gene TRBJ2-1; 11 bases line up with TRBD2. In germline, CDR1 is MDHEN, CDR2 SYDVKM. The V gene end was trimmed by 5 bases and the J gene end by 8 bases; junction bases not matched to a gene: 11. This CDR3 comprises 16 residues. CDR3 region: CASSPTSGRWFDEQFF. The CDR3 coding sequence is TGTGCCAGCAGTCCAACTAGCGGGAGATGGTTTGATGAGCAGTTCTTC. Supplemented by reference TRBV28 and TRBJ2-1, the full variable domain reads DVKVTQSSRYLVKRTGEKVFLECVQDMDHENMFWYRQDPGLGLRLIYFSYDVKMKEKGDIPEGYSVSREKKERFSLILESASTNQTSMYLCASSPTSGRWFDEQFFGPGTRLTVL.

CDR3 sequence: CASSSPGLSGEQYF. CDR3 in DNA: TGTGCCAGCAGTTCTCCAGGGTTAAGTGGCGAGCAGTACTTC. The gene calls are TRBV28 and TRBJ2-7; maybe TRBD1 (5 bases). Germline assignment: CDR1 MDHEN and CDR2 SYDVKM. The V and J ends lost 4 bases and 6 bases respectively, with 16 bases between them. This CDR3 has 14 residues.

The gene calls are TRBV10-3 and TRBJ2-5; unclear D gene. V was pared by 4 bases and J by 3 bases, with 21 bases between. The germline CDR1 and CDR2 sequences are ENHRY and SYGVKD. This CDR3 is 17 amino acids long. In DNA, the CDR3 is TGTGCCATCAGTGGTCCCAGCATGAGCGCCTTGGAAGAGACCCAGTACTTC. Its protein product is CAISGPSMSALEETQYF.

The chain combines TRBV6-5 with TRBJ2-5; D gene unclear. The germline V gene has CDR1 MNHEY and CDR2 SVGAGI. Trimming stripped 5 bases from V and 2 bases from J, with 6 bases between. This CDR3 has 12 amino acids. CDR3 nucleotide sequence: TGTGCCAGCAGTGAACAGCAAGAGACCCAGTACTTC. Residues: CASSEQQETQYF.

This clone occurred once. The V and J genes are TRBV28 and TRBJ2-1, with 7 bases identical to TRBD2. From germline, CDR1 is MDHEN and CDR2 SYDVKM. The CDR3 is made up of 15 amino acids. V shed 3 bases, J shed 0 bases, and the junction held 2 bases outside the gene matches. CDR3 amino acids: CASSLSSGSYNEQFF. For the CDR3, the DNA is TGTGCCAGCAGTTTGTCTAGCGGCTCCTACAATGAGCAGTTCTTC.

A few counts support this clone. The CDR3 DNA follows: TGTGCCAGCAGCCTCTCTGAGGCGAACACTGAAGCTTTCTTT. Protein product: CASSLSEANTEAFF. J is TRBJ1-1 and V is TRBV7-6; no definite D call. Between the trimmed V and J ends, which lost 5 bases and 1 base, there was a span of 11 bases. Germline loops: CDR1 SGHVS, CDR2 FNYEAQ. The CDR3 spans 14 residues.

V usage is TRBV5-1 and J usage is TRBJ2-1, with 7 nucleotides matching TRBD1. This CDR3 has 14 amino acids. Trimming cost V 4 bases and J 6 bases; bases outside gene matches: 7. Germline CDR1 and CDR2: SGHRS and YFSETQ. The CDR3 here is CASSSQGQPNEQFF. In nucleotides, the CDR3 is TGCGCCAGCAGCAGTCAGGGACAGCCCAATGAGCAGTTCTTC.

CDR3 in amino acids: CASSQDPGQGGWGTQYF. CDR3 DNA: TGTGCCAGCAGCCAAGATCCGGGACAGGGAGGATGGGGGACCCAGTACTTC. The chain couples TRBV14 to TRBJ2-5; 9 bases agree with TRBD1. V dropped 0 bases and J dropped 7; count of bases not matched to a gene: 12. The CDR3 is 17 residues long. Per the germline V gene, CDR1 is SGHDN and CDR2 is FVKESK.

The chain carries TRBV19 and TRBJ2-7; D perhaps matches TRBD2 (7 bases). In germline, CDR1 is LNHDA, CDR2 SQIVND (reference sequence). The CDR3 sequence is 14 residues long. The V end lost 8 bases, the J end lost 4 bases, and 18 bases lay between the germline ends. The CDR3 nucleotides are TGTGCCAGTGGTTCCTTGGGAGGGGGATACGAGCAGTACTTC. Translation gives CASGSLGGGYEQYF.

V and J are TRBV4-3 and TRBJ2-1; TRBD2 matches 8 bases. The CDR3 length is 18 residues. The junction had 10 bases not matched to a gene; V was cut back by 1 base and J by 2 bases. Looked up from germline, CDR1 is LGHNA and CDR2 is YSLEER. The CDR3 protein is CASSQALSGKGPYNEQFF. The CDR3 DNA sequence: TGCGCCAGCAGCCAAGCTCTTAGCGGGAAGGGTCCCTACAATGAGCAGTTCTTC.